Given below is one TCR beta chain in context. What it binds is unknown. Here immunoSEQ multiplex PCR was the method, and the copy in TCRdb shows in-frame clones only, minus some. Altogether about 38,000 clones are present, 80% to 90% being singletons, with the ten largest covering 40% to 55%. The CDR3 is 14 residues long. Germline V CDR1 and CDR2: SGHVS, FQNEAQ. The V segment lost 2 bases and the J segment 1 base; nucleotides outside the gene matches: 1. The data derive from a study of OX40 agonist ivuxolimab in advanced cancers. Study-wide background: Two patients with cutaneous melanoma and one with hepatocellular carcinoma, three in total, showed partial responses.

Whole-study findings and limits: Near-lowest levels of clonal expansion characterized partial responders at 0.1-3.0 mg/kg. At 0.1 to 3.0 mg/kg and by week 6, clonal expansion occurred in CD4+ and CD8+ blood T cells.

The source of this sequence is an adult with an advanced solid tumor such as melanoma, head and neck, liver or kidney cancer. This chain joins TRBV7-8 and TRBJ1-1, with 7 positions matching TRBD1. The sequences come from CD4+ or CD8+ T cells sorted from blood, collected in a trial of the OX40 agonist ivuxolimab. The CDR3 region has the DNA TGTGCCAGCAGCTTATACAGGGGGAACACTGAAGCTTTCTTT. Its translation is CASSLYRGNTEAFF.